The 8 T cell receptor beta chains below come from one sample, sequenced in a study of molecular identifiers for immune sequencing clone quantification. Each CDR3 protein gets one entry after TCRdb re-called the PCR reads with MiXCR. The profile shows hundreds of thousands of distinct CDR3 sequences, less than 30% of them singletons. The sequenced sample consisted of naive CD8+ T cells from blood, with Jurkat cell RNA spiked in. Subset indicated: FACS-sorted CD8+CD4-CCR7+CD45RA+ naive T cells. These receptors were collected from a human donor in good health. Some libraries in this study had Jurkat cell RNA spiked in.

Only a few counts were recorded for this clonotype. This chain links TRBV5-6 with TRBJ2-7, with 8 nucleotides matching TRBD2. V lost 4 bases, J lost 4 bases, and 16 bases stayed unmatched. CDR1 is SGHDT, CDR2 YYEEEE, per germline. The CDR3 covers 17 residues. This chain's CDR3 is CASSLPRRAGVRYEQYF. The CDR3 DNA is TGTGCCAGCAGCCTCCCTAGACGAGCGGGAGTCAGGTACGAGCAGTACTTC.

This clonotype was counted at least ten times. The rearrangement links TRBV6-5 to TRBJ1-1; the D gene is possibly TRBD1 (6 bases). CDR3 length: 13 residues. V was trimmed by 6 bases and J by 9 bases, leaving 17 bases between them. Germline V gene sequence: CDR1 MNHEY, CDR2 SVGAGI. CDR3 nucleotide sequence: TGTGCCAGCAGCCGAGGACAGCTAAAGCAAGCTTTCTTT. Its protein product is CASSRGQLKQAFF.

The chain carries TRBV6-5 and TRBJ1-4; 11 bases line up with TRBD1. Germline CDR1 and CDR2: MNHEY and SVGAGI. The length of the CDR3 is 17 residues. The ends lost 5 bases at V and 2 bases at J; junction bases unmatched: 7. CDR3 DNA sequence: TGTGCCAGCAGTACGGACAGGGGGCAAGAGACTAATGAAAAACTGTTTTTT. This gives the protein CASSTDRGQETNEKLFF.

This clonotype was found a few times. The chain carries TRBV9 and TRBJ2-1; a possible D gene is TRBD2 (6 bases). The V and J ends lost 3 bases and 14 bases respectively, with 21 bases between them. Germline lookup yields CDR1 SGDLS and CDR2 YYNGEE. The CDR3 extends over 14 amino acids. CDR3 residues: CASSARDSAVGKFF. CDR3 nucleotide sequence: TGTGCCAGCAGCGCCCGGGACTCAGCAGTTGGCAAGTTCTTC.

This clonotype was picked up many times. V gene TRBV5-1 combines with J gene TRBJ2-7; 10 bases align to TRBD2. In germline, CDR1 is SGHRS, CDR2 YFSETQ. The V gene end was trimmed by 2 bases and the J gene end by 5 bases; junction bases not matched to a gene: 4. The CDR3 extends over 14 amino acids. CDR3 sequence (DNA): TGCGCCAGCAGCTTCCTAGCGGGAGCCCACGAGCAGTACTTC. This encodes CASSFLAGAHEQYF.

This clonotype was recorded many times. The chain uses TRBV9 and TRBJ2-3; 7 bases map to TRBD2. The CDR3 spans 15 residues. CDR1 SGDLS and CDR2 YYNGEE come from the germline V gene. The ends lost 0 bases at V and 5 bases at J; junction bases unmatched: 6. CDR3 DNA: TGTGCCAGCAGCGTAGGGGGCGGGAGAATAGATACGCAGTATTTT. Translating gives CASSVGGGRIDTQYF.

The chain couples TRBV19 to TRBJ1-1, with D perhaps TRBD1 (5 bases). The V and J ends lost 3 bases and 8 bases respectively, with 13 bases between them. Germline CDR1 LNHDA, CDR2 SQIVND (reference sequence). The CDR3 sequence is 13 residues long. The CDR3 sequence: CASSIGTGGEAFF. The DNA for the CDR3 is TGTGCCAGTAGTATCGGGACGGGGGGAGAAGCTTTCTTT.

As concerns this clonotype: A single base separates this from a much larger clone, so it may be a read error. Since the CDR3 does not end with the conserved phenylalanine or tryptophan, this likely comes from a read error. This CDR3 is CSVGPGGASTDTQYL. CDR3 nucleotides: TGCAGCGTTGGGCCTGGGGGGGCGAGCACAGATACGCAGTATCTT. The rearrangement joins TRBV29-1 to TRBJ2-3, with D tentatively TRBD2 (7 bases). The V gene lost 4 bases and the J gene lost 0 bases, with 14 bases spanning the gap. This CDR3 spans 15 amino acids. Germline CDR1 and CDR2: SQVTM and ANQGSEA.